This passage covers 24 T cell receptor beta chains from one sample sequenced in a study of CD8 T cells in ankylosing spondylitis. TCRdb re-called the 5' RACE reads through MiXCR, storing one row per CDR3 protein. The repertoire holds 200,000 or so distinct CDR3 sequences, approximately 24% seen once, with more than 6.5% in the top ten. Sequenced input: blood, either unsorted or a sorted T cell fraction (not recorded which). These receptors originate from a male donor with ankylosing spondylitis or in good health (not recorded which).

This clonotype was recorded at least ten times. The rearrangement joins TRBV20-1 to TRBJ2-2; D may be TRBD1 (7 bases). The ends were cut back, 2 bases at V and 0 bases at J, with 16 bases in the middle. CDR3 length equals 17 residues. The germline gives CDR1 DFQATT, CDR2 SNEGSKA (reference sequence). The CDR3 nucleotides read TGCAGTGCTAGATCCGCCCAGGGGGGCGCGAACACCGGGGAGCTGTTTTTT. Encoded protein: CSARSAQGGANTGELFF.

This clonotype has a count of ten or more. The chain uses TRBV5-1 and TRBJ2-3; D not resolved. Germline V gene data show CDR1 as SGHRS and CDR2 as YFSETQ. Trimming shortened V by 0 bases and J by 0 bases, and 5 bases separated the two germline ends. The CDR3 contains 14 residues. In DNA form, the CDR3 reads TGCGCCAGCAGCTTGGTCCCTAGCACAGATACGCAGTATTTT. This encodes CASSLVPSTDTQYF.

The chain employs TRBV20-1 and TRBJ2-1, with D possibly being TRBD1 (5 bases). There are 11 residues in the CDR3. Germline loops: CDR1 DFQATT, CDR2 SNEGSKA (reference sequence). Trimming pared 3 bases from V and 8 bases from J, leaving 8 bases between. As DNA, the CDR3 is TGCAGTGCTAGTCAGGGCGATGAGCAGTTCTTC. This codes for CSASQGDEQFF.

V is TRBV10-3 and J is TRBJ1-1; 7 bases match TRBD1. The CDR3 runs to 11 residues. V lost 6 bases to trimming and J lost 11 bases; unmatched junction nucleotides: 6. Germline CDR1 ENHRY, CDR2 SYGVKD. CDR3 sequence reads: CAIRDQGEAFF. The CDR3 region has the DNA TGTGCCATCAGGGACCAGGGGGAGGCTTTCTTT.

The V call is TRBV12-3 or TRBV12-4, the J call TRBJ1-1, with 7 bases lining up with TRBD1. Germline trimming cut 4 bases from V and 1 base from J; bases unmatched to any gene: 0. This CDR3 has 13 amino acids. As DNA, the CDR3 is TGTGCCAGCAGTTGGACAGGGAACACTGAAGCTTTCTTT. This gives the protein CASSWTGNTEAFF.

This clonotype was detected a few times. The CDR3 reads CASSPEPTLAREQFF. The CDR3 nucleotides read TGCGCCAGCAGCCCCGAACCCACACTAGCGCGAGAGCAGTTCTTC. The V gene is TRBV5-1, the J gene TRBJ2-1; 7 bases map to TRBD2. The CDR3 totals 15 residues. In germline, CDR1 is SGHRS, CDR2 YFSETQ. Trimming cost V 4 bases and J 10 bases; bases outside gene matches: 14. The full variable domain, its missing parts supplied by reference TRBV5-1 and TRBJ2-1, is KAGVTQTPRYLIKTRGQQVTLSCSPISGHRSVSWYQQTPGQGLQFLFEYFSETQRNKGNFPGRFSGRQFSNSRSEMNVSTLELGDSALYLCASSPEPTLAREQFFGPGTRLTVL.

The rearrangement links TRBV18 to TRBJ2-3, with a possible D match to TRBD1 (5 bases). V was shortened by 5 bases and J by 6 bases, with 9 bases between the two germline ends. CDR1 and CDR2 (germline): KGHSH, LQKENI. The CDR3 spans 12 residues. For the CDR3, the DNA is TGTGCCAGCTCATCCTCAGGGGATACGCAGTATTTT. Amino acids: CASSSSGDTQYF.

A remark on this clonotype: A clone one base away is much larger, so this may be a read error. The rearrangement links TRBV11-2 to TRBJ2-5; TRBD1 matches 7 bases. Near its end, the DNA agrees better with TRBJ2-1, so the J call may be wrong. The CDR3 extends over 15 amino acids. Per the germline V gene, CDR1 is SGHAT and CDR2 is FQNNGV. The CDR3: CASSHTDRYQETQFF. DNA for the CDR3: TGTGCCAGCAGCCACACGGACAGGTACCAAGAGACCCAGTTCTTC.

J is TRBJ1-5 and V is TRBV9; D not resolved. Germline-derived CDR1 and CDR2 are SGDLS and YYNGEE. CDR3 size: 15 residues. The V end lost 3 bases, the J end lost 3 bases, and 13 bases lay between the germline ends. The CDR3: CASSADEGLNQPQHF. For the CDR3, the DNA is TGTGCCAGCAGCGCCGATGAAGGCCTCAATCAGCCCCAGCATTTT.

This clonotype has ten or more counts. The chain uses TRBV6-5 and TRBJ2-1, with D maybe TRBD2 (5 bases). The length of the CDR3 is 13 residues. V lost 2 bases, J lost 8 bases, and 10 bases lay in between. Germline loops: CDR1 MNHEY, CDR2 SVGAGI. DNA for the CDR3: TGTGCCAGCAGTTACCCTGGACTCTATGAGCAGTTCTTC. Translation gives CASSYPGLYEQFF.

This clonotype was detected many times. This sequence joins TRBV7-3 and TRBJ2-3, with 7 bases that match TRBD1. Germline V CDR1 and CDR2: SGHTA, FQGTGA. CDR3 length: 15 residues. Trimming at V came to 4 bases and at J to 0 bases, leaving 4 bases not matched to a gene. The CDR3, as DNA: TGTGCCAGCAGCTCGCGACAGGGAAGCACAGATACGCAGTATTTT. The encoded protein is CASSSRQGSTDTQYF.

This chain links TRBV29-1 with TRBJ1-1; perhaps TRBD1 as D (6 bases). The germline gives CDR1 SQVTM, CDR2 ANQGSEA. The germline V and J ends were trimmed by 3 bases and 1 base, with 9 bases remaining between them. This CDR3 contains 13 residues. This CDR3 reads CSVEDSPNTEAFF. CDR3 sequence (DNA): TGCAGCGTTGAGGACAGTCCGAACACTGAAGCTTTCTTT.

The chain has TRBV6-1 and TRBJ1-4, with 7 bases matching TRBD1. The ends lost 6 bases at V and 8 bases at J; junction bases unmatched: 9. Germline V gene sequence: CDR1 MNHNS, CDR2 SASEGT. This CDR3 spans 14 amino acids. Here the CDR3 reads CASRRRQGEEKLFF. The CDR3 nucleotides read TGTGCCAGCAGGCGGCGACAGGGTGAGGAAAAACTGTTTTTT.

The sample holds many counts of this clonotype. The chain combines TRBV9 with TRBJ2-7; TRBD1 aligns across 11 bases. Unmatched junction bases numbered 6, after V lost 0 bases and J lost 4 bases. CDR3 length equals 16 residues. Germline values: CDR1 SGDLS, CDR2 YYNGEE. The CDR3 DNA sequence: TGTGCCAGCAGCGTAGGGTCGGGACAGGGGGAATACGAGCAGTACTTC. Translated: CASSVGSGQGEYEQYF.

This clonotype was counted at least ten times. This sequence joins TRBV5-1 and TRBJ1-5; 7 nucleotides match TRBD1. The CDR3 consists of 13 residues. Germline-derived CDR1 and CDR2 are SGHRS and YFSETQ. With V trimmed by 4 bases and J by 4 bases, 2 bases remained unmatched. In nucleotides, the CDR3 is TGCGCCAGCAGCACGGGACAGAATCAGCCCCAGCATTTT. It yields the protein CASSTGQNQPQHF.

The J gene is TRBJ1-1, the V gene TRBV10-2, with D possibly matching TRBD1 (5 bases). Germline V gene lookup returns CDR1 WSHSY and CDR2 SAAADI. The CDR3 runs 12 residues. V lost 8 bases to trimming and J lost 3 bases, with 10 bases between them. CDR3 bases: TGCGCCAGCCGCAGGGACGACACTGAAGCTTTCTTT. This translates into CASRRDDTEAFF.

This clonotype has at least ten counts. The chain recombines TRBV12-3 or TRBV12-4 with TRBJ1-1, with D unclear. The CDR3 runs to 11 residues. The V end was cut by 3 bases, the J end by 4 bases, with 3 bases between. CDR3 in amino acids: CASSFATEAFF. The CDR3 coding sequence is TGTGCCAGCAGTTTCGCCACTGAAGCTTTCTTT.

This clonotype came up many times. The chain couples TRBV29-1 to TRBJ2-3; D is unresolved. The CDR3 runs 13 residues. CDR1 and CDR2 (germline): SQVTM, ANQGSEA. Trimming took 7 bases from V and 0 from J, leaving 11 bases between them. CDR3 coding DNA: TGCAGCGCGAACGGGCACAGCACAGATACGCAGTATTTT. As protein: CSANGHSTDTQYF.

This clonotype was counted a few times. This chain links TRBV29-1 with TRBJ1-6, with D tentatively TRBD1 (5 bases). Trimming took 5 bases from V and 7 from J, leaving 12 bases between them. CDR3 size: 13 residues. Germline loops: CDR1 SQVTM, CDR2 ANQGSEA. The CDR3 sequence is CSVMQGGNSPLHF. The CDR3 DNA reads TGCAGCGTTATGCAGGGCGGGAATTCACCCCTCCACTTT.

The J gene is TRBJ2-7, the V gene TRBV7-9; 12 bases agree with TRBD1. Trimming removed 1 base from V and 5 bases from J; junction bases left unmatched: 3. Germline loops: CDR1 SEHNR, CDR2 FQNEAQ (reference sequence). This CDR3 is built from 15 residues. CDR3 loop: CASSLGDRGLNEQYF. The CDR3 DNA reads as TGTGCCAGCAGCTTAGGGGACAGGGGGCTGAACGAGCAGTACTTC.

This clonotype was detected ten times or more. V and J are TRBV20-1 and TRBJ2-3; 8 positions agree with TRBD1. Germline values: CDR1 DFQATT, CDR2 SNEGSKA (reference sequence). V lost 6 bases and J lost 3; bases outside the gene matches: 8. This CDR3 contains 14 residues. The CDR3 bases are TGCAGTGCAGTGTACCAGGGGGCAACAGATACGCAGTATTTT. It translates to CSAVYQGATDTQYF.

This clonotype was picked up a small number of times. V and J are TRBV6-2 or TRBV6-3 and TRBJ2-5; 10 bases map to TRBD1. Germline values: CDR1 MNHEY, CDR2 SVGEGT. The CDR3 consists of 15 residues. V trimming: 2 bases; J trimming: 4 bases; junction bases outside the gene matches: 4. CDR3 sequence reads: CASSYPGQGLETQYF. In nucleotides, the CDR3 is TGTGCCAGCAGTTACCCGGGACAGGGGTTAGAGACCCAGTACTTC.

V gene TRBV15 combines with J gene TRBJ2-3; D perhaps matches TRBD1 (5 bases). There are 16 residues in the CDR3. The germline V gene encodes CDR1 LNHNV and CDR2 YYDKDF (reference sequence). With 1 base removed from V and 3 bases from J, the gap between germline ends came to 14 bases. CDR3 nucleotide sequence: TGTGCCACCAGCAGAGGGGGCGTCGTAGGAACAGATACGCAGTATTTT. Translation gives CATSRGGVVGTDTQYF. Full variable domain (missing parts from reference TRBV15 and TRBJ2-3): DAMVIQNPRYQVTQFGKPVTLSCSQTLNHNVMYWYQQKSSQAPKLLFHYYDKDFNNEADTPDNFQSRRPNTSFCFLDIRSPGLGDTAMYLCATSRGGVVGTDTQYFGPGTRLTVL.

This clonotype was detected many times. V usage is TRBV20-1 and J usage is TRBJ2-1; possibly TRBD1 for D (5 bases). The CDR3 loop spans 13 amino acids. Trimming left V 2 bases short and J 5 bases short, with 10 bases between. Looked up from germline, CDR1 is DFQATT and CDR2 is SNEGSKA (reference sequence). CDR3 coding DNA: TGCAGTGCTAGAAGGGGTCTACACAATGAGCAGTTCTTC. Protein: CSARRGLHNEQFF.